This TCR beta chain is from a study of brain T cells in children with intractable seizures. Study observations and caveats: Absence of clones before surgery may stem from lower sequencing depth.

Assay used: immunoSEQ multiplex PCR; TCRdb lists only in-frame clones, some missing. The data hold 300,000 to 400,000 clones, with more than 85% observed a single time. The count of this clone is one. Its antigen is undetermined. Noted time point: blood from clinic visit 5 months post-surgery; TSC patient then seizure free. Sequencing was limited to surgery cases with top T cell transcript signatures in brain tissue. Germline CDR1 reads SGHTA; CDR2 reads FQGNSA. This CDR3 spans 16 amino acids. Deletions cut 3 bases from V and 2 bases from J, with 15 bases between. The rearrangement joins TRBV7-2 to TRBJ2-3; D remains unclear. Here the sequenced sample was peripheral blood, taken 4 to 6 months after surgery. This TCR was recovered from a boy less than two years old with tuberous sclerosis and intractable seizures. In nucleotides, the CDR3 is TGTGCCAGCAGCTTGTCTTACCAATCCCCCACAGATACGCAGTATTTT. The encoded protein is CASSLSYQSPTDTQYF.